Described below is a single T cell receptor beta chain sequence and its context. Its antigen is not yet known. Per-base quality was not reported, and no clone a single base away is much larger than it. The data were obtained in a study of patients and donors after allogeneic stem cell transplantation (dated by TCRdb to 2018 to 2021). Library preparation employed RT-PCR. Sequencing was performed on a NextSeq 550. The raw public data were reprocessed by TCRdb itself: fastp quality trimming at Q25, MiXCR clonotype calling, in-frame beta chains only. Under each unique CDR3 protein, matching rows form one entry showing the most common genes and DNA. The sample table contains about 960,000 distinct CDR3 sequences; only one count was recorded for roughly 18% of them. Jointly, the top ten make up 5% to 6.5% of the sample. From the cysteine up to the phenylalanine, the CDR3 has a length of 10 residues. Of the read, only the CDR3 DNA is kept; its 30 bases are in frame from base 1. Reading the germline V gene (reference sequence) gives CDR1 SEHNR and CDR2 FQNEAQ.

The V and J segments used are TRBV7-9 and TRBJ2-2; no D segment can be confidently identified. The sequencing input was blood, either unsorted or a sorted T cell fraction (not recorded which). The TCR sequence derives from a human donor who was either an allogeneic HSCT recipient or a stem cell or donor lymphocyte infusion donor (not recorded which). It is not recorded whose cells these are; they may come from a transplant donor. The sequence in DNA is TGTGCTCTTAACACCGGGGAGCTGTTTTTT. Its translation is CALNTGELFF. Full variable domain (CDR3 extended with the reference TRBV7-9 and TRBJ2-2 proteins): DTGVSQNPRHKITKRGQNVTFRCDPISEHNRLYWYRQTLGQGPEFLTYFQNEAQLEKSRLLSDRFSAERPKGSFSTLEIQRTEQGDSAMYLCALNTGELFFGEGSRLTVL.